This TCR beta chain comes out of a study of response to subunit inactivated influenza vaccine. Regarding the study as a whole: A suggestion made by the authors is that each seasonal influenza vaccination recruits few new T cells.

Using its own MiXCR run on the RT-PCR reads, TCRdb lists one record per CDR3 protein. This table has about 780,000 distinct CDR3 sequences, around 20% appearing once. There are a few counts of this clonotype. No antigen is known for it. Germline V gene data show CDR1 as SGHDT and CDR2 as YYEEEE. The CDR3 covers 12 residues. V gave up 1 base and J gave up 10 bases, with 9 bases separating them. J is TRBJ2-1 and V is TRBV5-6; D is undetermined. The TCR was taken from a man aged 50 to 60 who received an inactivated influenza vaccine. Sample: PBMCs from blood, taken 5 to 6 days after vaccination. The CDR3 region has the DNA TGTGCCAGCAGCTTGTTCAACAGAGAGCAGTTCTTC. Its translation is CASSLFNREQFF.